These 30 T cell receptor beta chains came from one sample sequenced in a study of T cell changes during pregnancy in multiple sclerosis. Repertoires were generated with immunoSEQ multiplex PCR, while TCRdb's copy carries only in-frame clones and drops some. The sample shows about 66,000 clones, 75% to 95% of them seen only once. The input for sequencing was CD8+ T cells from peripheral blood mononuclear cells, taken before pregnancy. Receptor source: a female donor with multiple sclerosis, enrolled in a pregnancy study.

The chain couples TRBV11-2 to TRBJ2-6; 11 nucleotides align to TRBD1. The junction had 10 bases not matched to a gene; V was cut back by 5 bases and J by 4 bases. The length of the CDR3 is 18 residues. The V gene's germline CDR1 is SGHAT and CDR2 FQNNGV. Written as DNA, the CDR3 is TGTGCCAGCAGCCAGGACAGGGGGCTTTTAGTCGGGGCCAACGTCCTGACTTTC. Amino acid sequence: CASSQDRGLLVGANVLTF.

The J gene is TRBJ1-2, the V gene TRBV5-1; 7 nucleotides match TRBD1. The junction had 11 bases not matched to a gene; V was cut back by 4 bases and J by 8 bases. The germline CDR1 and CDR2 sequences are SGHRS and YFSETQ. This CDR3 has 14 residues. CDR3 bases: TGCGCCAGCAGCACAAACGACAGGGCGCCCGGCTACACCTTC. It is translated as CASSTNDRAPGYTF.

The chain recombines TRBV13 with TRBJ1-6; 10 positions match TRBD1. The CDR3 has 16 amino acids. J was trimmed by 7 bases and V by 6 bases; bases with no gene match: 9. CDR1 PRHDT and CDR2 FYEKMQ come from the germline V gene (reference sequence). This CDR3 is CASRHVETGGNSPLHF. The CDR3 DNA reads TGTGCCAGCAGGCACGTGGAGACAGGGGGCAATTCACCCCTCCACTTT. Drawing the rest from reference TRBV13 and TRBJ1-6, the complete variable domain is AAGVIQSPRHLIKEKRETATLKCYPIPRHDTVYWYQQGPGQDPQFLISFYEKMQSDKGSIPDRFSAQQFSDYHSELNMSSLELGDSALYFCASRHVETGGNSPLHFGNGTRLTVT.

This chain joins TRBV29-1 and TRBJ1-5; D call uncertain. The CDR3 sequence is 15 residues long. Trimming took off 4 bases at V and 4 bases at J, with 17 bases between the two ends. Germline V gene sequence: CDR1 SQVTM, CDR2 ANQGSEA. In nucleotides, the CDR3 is TGCAGCGTTGGATTCTTGCGGTTTTGGAATCAGCCCCAGCATTTT. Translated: CSVGFLRFWNQPQHF.

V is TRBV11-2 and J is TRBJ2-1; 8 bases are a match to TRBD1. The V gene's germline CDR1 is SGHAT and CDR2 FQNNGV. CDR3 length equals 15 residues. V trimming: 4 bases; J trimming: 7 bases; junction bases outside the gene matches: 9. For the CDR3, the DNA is TGTGCCAGCAGCTCCGGGACAGGCAGCCGAAATGAGCAGTTCTTC. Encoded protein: CASSSGTGSRNEQFF.

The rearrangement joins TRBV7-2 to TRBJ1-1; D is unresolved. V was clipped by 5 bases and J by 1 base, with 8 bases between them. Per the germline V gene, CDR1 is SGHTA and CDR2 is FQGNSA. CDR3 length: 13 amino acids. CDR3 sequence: CASSPPRNTEAFF. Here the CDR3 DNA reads TGTGCCAGCAGCCCCCCCAGGAACACTGAAGCTTTCTTT.

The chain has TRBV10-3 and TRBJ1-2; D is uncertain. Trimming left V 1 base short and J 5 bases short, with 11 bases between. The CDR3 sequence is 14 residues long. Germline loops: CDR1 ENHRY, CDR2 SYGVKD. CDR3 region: CAISEWETTYGYTF. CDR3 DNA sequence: TGTGCCATCAGTGAGTGGGAGACAACGTATGGCTACACCTTC.

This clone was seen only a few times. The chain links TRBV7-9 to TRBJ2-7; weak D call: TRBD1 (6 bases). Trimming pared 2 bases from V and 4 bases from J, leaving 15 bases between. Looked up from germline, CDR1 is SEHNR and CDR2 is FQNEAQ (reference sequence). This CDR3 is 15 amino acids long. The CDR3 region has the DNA TGTGCCAGCAGCTTAATCACAGGGATGCGGTACGAGCAGTACTTC. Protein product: CASSLITGMRYEQYF.

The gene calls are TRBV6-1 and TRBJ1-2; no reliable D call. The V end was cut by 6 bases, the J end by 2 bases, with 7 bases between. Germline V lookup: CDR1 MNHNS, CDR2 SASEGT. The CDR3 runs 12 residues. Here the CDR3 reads CASRRGNYGYTF. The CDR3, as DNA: TGTGCCAGCAGGAGAGGGAACTATGGCTACACCTTC.

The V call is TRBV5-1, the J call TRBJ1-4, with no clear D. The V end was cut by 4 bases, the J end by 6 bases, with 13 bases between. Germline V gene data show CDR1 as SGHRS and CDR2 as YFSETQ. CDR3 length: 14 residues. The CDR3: CASSPQPVDEKLFF. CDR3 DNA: TGCGCCAGCAGCCCGCAACCCGTAGATGAAAAACTGTTTTTT.

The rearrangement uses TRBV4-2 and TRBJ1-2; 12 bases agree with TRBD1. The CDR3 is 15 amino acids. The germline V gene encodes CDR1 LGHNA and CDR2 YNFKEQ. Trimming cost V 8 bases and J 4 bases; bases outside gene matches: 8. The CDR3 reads CASGPGTGGFYGYTF. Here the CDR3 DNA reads TGTGCCAGCGGTCCCGGGACAGGGGGCTTCTATGGCTACACCTTC.

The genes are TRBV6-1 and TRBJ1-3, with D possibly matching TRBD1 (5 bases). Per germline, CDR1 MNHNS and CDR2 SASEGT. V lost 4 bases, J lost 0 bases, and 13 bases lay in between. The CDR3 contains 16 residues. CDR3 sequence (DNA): TGTGCCAGCAGTGTCTCGACTGGGGCCTCTGGAAACACCATATATTTT. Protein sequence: CASSVSTGASGNTIYF.

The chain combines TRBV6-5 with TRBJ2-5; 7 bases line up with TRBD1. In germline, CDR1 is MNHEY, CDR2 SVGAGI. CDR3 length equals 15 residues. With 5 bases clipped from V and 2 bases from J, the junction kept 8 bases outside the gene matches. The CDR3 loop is CASSRTRGSQETQYF. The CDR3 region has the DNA TGTGCCAGCAGTCGCACCAGGGGGAGTCAAGAGACCCAGTACTTC.

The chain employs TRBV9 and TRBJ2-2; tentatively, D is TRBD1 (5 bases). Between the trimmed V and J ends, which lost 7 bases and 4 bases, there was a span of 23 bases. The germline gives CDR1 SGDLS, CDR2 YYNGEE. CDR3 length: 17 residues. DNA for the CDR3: TGTGCCAGCTCCTACTCCCAGGGTAAAATAATCACCGGGGAGCTGTTTTTT. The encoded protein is CASSYSQGKIITGELFF.

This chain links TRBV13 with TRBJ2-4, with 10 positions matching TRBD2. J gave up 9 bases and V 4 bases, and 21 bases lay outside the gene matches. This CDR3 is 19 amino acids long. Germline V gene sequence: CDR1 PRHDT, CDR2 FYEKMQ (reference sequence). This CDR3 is CASSYGLAGAPGTSGIQYF. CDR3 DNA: TGTGCCAGCAGCTATGGGCTAGCGGGGGCGCCGGGGACCTCTGGCATTCAGTACTTC.

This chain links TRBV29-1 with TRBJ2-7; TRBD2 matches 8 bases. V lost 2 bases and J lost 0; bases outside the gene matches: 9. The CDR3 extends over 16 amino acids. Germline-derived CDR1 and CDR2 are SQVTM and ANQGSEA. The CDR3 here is CSVESYSGVSSYEQYF. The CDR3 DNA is TGCAGCGTTGAATCCTATAGCGGGGTCAGCTCCTACGAGCAGTACTTC.

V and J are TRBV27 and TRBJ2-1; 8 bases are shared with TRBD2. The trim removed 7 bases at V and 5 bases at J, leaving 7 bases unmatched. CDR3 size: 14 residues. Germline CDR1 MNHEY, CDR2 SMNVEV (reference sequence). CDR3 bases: TGTGCCAGCACCTCAACGGGGGGGAACAATGAGCAGTTCTTC. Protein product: CASTSTGGNNEQFF.

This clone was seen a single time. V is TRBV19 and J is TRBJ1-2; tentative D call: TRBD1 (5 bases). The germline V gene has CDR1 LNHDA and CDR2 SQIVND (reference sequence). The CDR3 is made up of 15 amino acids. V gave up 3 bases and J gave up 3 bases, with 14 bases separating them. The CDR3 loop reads CASSIFGSGDYGYTF. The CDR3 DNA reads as TGTGCCAGTAGTATTTTCGGGTCGGGGGACTATGGCTACACCTTC.

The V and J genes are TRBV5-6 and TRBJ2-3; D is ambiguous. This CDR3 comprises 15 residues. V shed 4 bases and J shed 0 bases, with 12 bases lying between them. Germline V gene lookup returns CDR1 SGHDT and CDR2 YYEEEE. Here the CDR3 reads CASSADGSSTDTQYF. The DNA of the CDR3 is TGTGCCAGCAGCGCCGACGGGTCTAGCACAGATACGCAGTATTTT. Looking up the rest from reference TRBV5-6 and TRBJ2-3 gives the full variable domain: DAGVTQSPTHLIKTRGQQVTLRCSPKSGHDTVSWYQQALGQGPQFIFQYYEEEERQRGNFPDRFSGHQFPNYSSELNVNALLLGDSALYLCASSADGSSTDTQYFGPGTRLTVL.

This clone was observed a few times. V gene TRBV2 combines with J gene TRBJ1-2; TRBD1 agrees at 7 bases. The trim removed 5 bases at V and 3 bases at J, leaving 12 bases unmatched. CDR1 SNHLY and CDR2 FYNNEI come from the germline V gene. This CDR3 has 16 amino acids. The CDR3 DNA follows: TGTGCCAGCAGTACGGGACAGCCCCTCTTGGACTATGGCTACACCTTC. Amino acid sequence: CASSTGQPLLDYGYTF.

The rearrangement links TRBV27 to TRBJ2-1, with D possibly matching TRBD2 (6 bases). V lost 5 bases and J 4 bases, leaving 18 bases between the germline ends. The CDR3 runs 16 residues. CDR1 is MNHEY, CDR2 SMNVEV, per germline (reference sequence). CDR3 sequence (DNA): TGTGCCAGCAGTCCCACCTCTAGCGTCGTGTACAATGAGCAGTTCTTC. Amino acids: CASSPTSSVVYNEQFF.

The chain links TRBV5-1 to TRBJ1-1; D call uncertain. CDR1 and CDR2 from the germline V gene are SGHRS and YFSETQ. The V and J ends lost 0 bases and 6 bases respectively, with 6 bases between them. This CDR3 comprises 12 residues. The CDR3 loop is CASSLVGSEAFF. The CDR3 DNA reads TGCGCCAGCAGCTTGGTTGGCTCTGAAGCTTTCTTT.

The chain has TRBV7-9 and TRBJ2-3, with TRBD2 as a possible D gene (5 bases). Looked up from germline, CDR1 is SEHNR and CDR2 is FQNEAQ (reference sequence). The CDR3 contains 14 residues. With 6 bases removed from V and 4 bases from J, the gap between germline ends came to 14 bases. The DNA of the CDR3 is TGTGCCAGCAGGAGAGGGATCGGACCAGATACGCAGTATTTT. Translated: CASRRGIGPDTQYF.

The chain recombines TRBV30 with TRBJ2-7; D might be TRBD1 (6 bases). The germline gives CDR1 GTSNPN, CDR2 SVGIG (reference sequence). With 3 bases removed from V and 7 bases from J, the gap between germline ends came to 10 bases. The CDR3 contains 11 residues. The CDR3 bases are TGTGCCTGGAGGCAGGGGCTAGAGCAGTACTTC. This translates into CAWRQGLEQYF.

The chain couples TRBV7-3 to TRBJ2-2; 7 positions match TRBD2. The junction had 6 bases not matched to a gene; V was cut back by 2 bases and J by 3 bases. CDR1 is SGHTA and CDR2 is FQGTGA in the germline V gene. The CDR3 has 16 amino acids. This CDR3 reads CASSLLAGDYTGELFF. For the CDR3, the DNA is TGTGCCAGCAGCTTACTGGCGGGGGACTACACCGGGGAGCTGTTTTTT. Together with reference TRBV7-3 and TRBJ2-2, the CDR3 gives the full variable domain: GAGVSQTPSNKVTEKGKYVELRCDPISGHTALYWYRQSLGQGPEFLIYFQGTGAADDSGLPNDRFFAVRPEGSVSTLKIQRTERGDSAVYLCASSLLAGDYTGELFFGEGSRLTVL.

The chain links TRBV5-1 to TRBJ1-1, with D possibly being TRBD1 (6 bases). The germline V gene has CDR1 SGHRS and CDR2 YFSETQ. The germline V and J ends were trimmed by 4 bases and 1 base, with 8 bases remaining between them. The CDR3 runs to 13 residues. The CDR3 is CASSETGNTEAFF. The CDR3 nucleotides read TGCGCCAGCAGCGAGACAGGGAACACTGAAGCTTTCTTT.

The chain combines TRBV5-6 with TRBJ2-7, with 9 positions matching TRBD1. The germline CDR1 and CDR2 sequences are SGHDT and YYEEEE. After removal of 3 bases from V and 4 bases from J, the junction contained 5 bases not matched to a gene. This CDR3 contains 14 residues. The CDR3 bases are TGTGCCAGCAGCTCGGACAGGGGAGTATACGAGCAGTACTTC. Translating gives CASSSDRGVYEQYF.

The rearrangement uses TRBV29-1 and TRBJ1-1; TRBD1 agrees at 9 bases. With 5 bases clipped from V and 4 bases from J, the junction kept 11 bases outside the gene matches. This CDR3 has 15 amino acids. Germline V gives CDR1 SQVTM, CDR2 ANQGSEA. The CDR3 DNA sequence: TGCAGCGTTTTCATCGGGACAGGGAAGGGCACTGAAGCTTTCTTT. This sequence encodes CSVFIGTGKGTEAFF.

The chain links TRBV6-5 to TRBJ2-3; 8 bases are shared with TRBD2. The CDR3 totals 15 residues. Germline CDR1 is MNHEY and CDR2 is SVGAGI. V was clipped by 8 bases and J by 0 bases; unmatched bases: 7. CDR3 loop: CASSGGAGSTDTQYF. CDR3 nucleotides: TGTGCCAGCTCGGGGGGGGCGGGTAGCACAGATACGCAGTATTTT.

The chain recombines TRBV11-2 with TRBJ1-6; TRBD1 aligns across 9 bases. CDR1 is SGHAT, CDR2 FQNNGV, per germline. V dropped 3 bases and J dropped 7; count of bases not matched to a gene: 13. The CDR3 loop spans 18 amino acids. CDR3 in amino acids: CASSFENTGTGPNSPLHF. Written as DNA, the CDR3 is TGTGCCAGCAGCTTCGAAAATACCGGGACAGGGCCCAATTCACCCCTCCACTTT. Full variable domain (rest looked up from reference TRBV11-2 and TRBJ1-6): EAGVAQSPRYKIIEKRQSVAFWCNPISGHATLYWYQQILGQGPKLLIQFQNNGVVDDSQLPKDRFSAERLKGVDSTLKIQPAKLEDSAVYLCASSFENTGTGPNSPLHFGNGTRLTVT.